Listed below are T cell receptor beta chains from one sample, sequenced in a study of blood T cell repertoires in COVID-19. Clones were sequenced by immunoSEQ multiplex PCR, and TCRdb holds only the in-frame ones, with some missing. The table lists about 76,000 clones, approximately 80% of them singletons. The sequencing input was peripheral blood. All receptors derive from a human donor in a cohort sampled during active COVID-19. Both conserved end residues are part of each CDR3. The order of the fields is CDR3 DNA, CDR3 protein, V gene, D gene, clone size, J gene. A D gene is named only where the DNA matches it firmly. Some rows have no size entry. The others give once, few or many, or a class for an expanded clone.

CDR3nt: TGTGCCAGCAGTTTACTAGCGAACACCTACGAGCAGTACTTC
CDR3aa: CASSLLANTYEQYF
v_gene: TRBV28
d_gene: NA
abundance: NA
j_gene: TRBJ2-7

CDR3nt: TGTGCCACCAGTGAGACCGGGACAGGGGCCTACGAGCAGTACTTC
CDR3aa: CATSETGTGAYEQYF
v_gene: TRBV24-1
d_gene: TRBD1
abundance: once
j_gene: TRBJ2-7

CDR3nt: TGTGCCAGCAGTTTATCGGGGGGAGGTGGCAATCAGCCCCAGCATTTT
CDR3aa: CASSLSGGGGNQPQHF
v_gene: TRBV28
d_gene: NA
abundance: once
j_gene: TRBJ1-5

CDR3nt: TGTGCCACCAGTGCCCAGGGGGCTCATGACGAGCAGTACTTC
CDR3aa: CATSAQGAHDEQYF
v_gene: TRBV24-1
d_gene: TRBD1
abundance: once
j_gene: TRBJ2-7

CDR3nt: TGTGCCAGCAGCTTATCAGGGGTCTATGGCTACACCTTC
CDR3aa: CASSLSGVYGYTF
v_gene: TRBV5-8
d_gene: NA
abundance: NA
j_gene: TRBJ1-2

CDR3nt: TGTGCCAGCAGCCCAAGGACAGGGAGCAATCAGCCCCAGCATTTT
CDR3aa: CASSPRTGSNQPQHF
v_gene: TRBV28
d_gene: TRBD1
abundance: NA
j_gene: TRBJ1-5

CDR3nt: TGTGCCAGCAGCTCCCGGGTTGGGAGTGCAACTAATGAAAAACTGTTTTTT
CDR3aa: CASSSRVGSATNEKLFF
v_gene: TRBV11-2
d_gene: NA
abundance: once
j_gene: TRBJ1-4

CDR3nt: TGTGCCAGCCGACTAGCGGGGTACAATGAGCAGTTCTTC
CDR3aa: CASRLAGYNEQFF
v_gene: TRBV7-9
d_gene: TRBD2
abundance: NA
j_gene: TRBJ2-1

CDR3nt: TGTGCCAGTAGTATACTTTTTACAGCGGAACACACTGAAGCTTTCTTT
CDR3aa: CASSILFTAEHTEAFF
v_gene: TRBV19
d_gene: NA
abundance: NA
j_gene: TRBJ1-1

CDR3nt: TGTGCCAGCAGCGCCCGGGAGGACTCTGGAAACACCATATATTTT
CDR3aa: CASSAREDSGNTIYF
v_gene: TRBV13
d_gene: NA
abundance: NA
j_gene: TRBJ1-3